The clone carrying this T cell receptor (beta chain) turned up a few times. This sample stems from a study of response to subunit inactivated influenza vaccine. Germline assignment: CDR1 SGHAT and CDR2 FQNNGV. CDR3 length equals 15 residues. Trimming pared 1 base from V and 8 bases from J, leaving 17 bases between. One entry per CDR3 protein, called by TCRdb with MiXCR from the RT-PCR reads. The sample yields some 540,000 distinct CDR3 sequences, under 25% seen once. These same data were also listed under a study on T cells expressing NK-cell markers. From that study: The authors generated TCR beta cDNA through 5'RACE template switching with UMIs. Of the CD8+ T cells in about 6 donors, roughly 1.0-7.5% belonged to dominant NKG2C+ clonotypes.

The chain is built from TRBV11-2 and TRBJ1-2, with D hard to call. The starting material was CD4+ T cells sorted from PBMCs, obtained 11 to 12 days after vaccination. The TCR was taken from a man aged 45-60 years who received an inactivated influenza vaccine. For the CDR3, the DNA is TGTGCCAGCAGCTTAGTCCTTGACACTCTTGAGGGCTACACCTTC. Translated, it gives CASSLVLDTLEGYTF.